What follows are 15 T cell receptor beta chains derived from one specimen sequenced in a study of T cells in Graves' hyperthyroidism and ophthalmopathy. Amplification yielded TCR beta CDR3 regions, with RNA transcripts as the source. The study used the HTBI primer set for a first-round RT-PCR of the TCR CDR3. TCRdb passed the multiplex PCR reads through MiXCR, listing each CDR3 protein once. The table records about 480,000 distinct CDR3 sequences, less than 25% of them present only once. Sequencing used blood. All receptors come from a woman in her 70s with Graves' ophthalmopathy.

V is TRBV10-3 and J is TRBJ2-5; tentatively, D is TRBD1 (6 bases). Germline loops: CDR1 ENHRY, CDR2 SYGVKD. CDR3 length: 13 amino acids. The germline V and J ends were trimmed by 5 bases and 5 bases, with 12 bases remaining between them. The CDR3 region has the DNA TGTGCCATCAGTAGAAATAGGGGGGAGACCCAGTACTTC. Encoded protein: CAISRNRGETQYF.

The chain carries TRBV5-1 and TRBJ2-3; perhaps D is TRBD1 or TRBD2 (7 bases each). The CDR3 is 17 residues long. Germline V CDR1 and CDR2: SGHRS, YFSETQ. V lost 0 bases and J lost 4, with 18 bases in between. CDR3 sequence (DNA): TGCGCCAGCAGCTTGGACCCAACGACAGGGAGGGCAGATACGCAGTATTTT. Translating gives CASSLDPTTGRADTQYF. The variable domain in full, completed from reference TRBV5-1 and TRBJ2-3, reads KAGVTQTPRYLIKTRGQQVTLSCSPISGHRSVSWYQQTPGQGLQFLFEYFSETQRNKGNFPGRFSGRQFSNSRSEMNVSTLELGDSALYLCASSLDPTTGRADTQYFGPGTRLTVL.

Of note for this clonotype: This may stem from a read error, because a much larger clone lies one nucleotide away. CDR3 in DNA: TGTGCCAGCAGCGGCCCCGAGGCTGGAAACACCATATATTTT. Residues: CASSGPEAGNTIYF. The V and J genes are TRBV28 and TRBJ1-3; D unresolved. The CDR3 runs 14 residues. The V gene lost 6 bases and the J gene lost 2 bases, with 11 bases spanning the gap. CDR1 and CDR2 from the germline V gene are MDHEN and SYDVKM.

The sample holds a few counts of this clonotype. The V call is TRBV28, the J call TRBJ2-1; 9 bases agree with TRBD1. The trim removed 6 bases at V and 4 bases at J, leaving 10 bases unmatched. The CDR3 covers 16 residues. Per the germline V gene, CDR1 is MDHEN and CDR2 is SYDVKM. The CDR3 DNA reads TGTGCCAGCAGCCGTATAGGGGGACAGGGTTACAATGAGCAGTTCTTC. Protein sequence: CASSRIGGQGYNEQFF.

This clonotype has just a few counts. V and J are TRBV6-1 and TRBJ2-3; weak D call: TRBD1 (6 bases). V was trimmed by 6 bases and J by 2 bases, leaving 18 bases between them. This CDR3 comprises 16 residues. Germline CDR1 reads MNHNS; CDR2 reads SASEGT. The CDR3 protein is CASSPRRPGVTDTQYF. The CDR3 DNA reads TGTGCCAGCAGCCCCCGGCGACCAGGGGTCACAGATACGCAGTATTTT.

CDR3 residues: CASSLAPLQETQYF. DNA for the CDR3: TGTGCCAGCAGCTTAGCGCCCCTACAAGAGACCCAGTACTTC. The chain employs TRBV7-2 and TRBJ2-5, with D uncertain. The CDR3 has 14 amino acids. Germline loops: CDR1 SGHTA, CDR2 FQGNSA. Trimming took off 0 bases at V and 2 bases at J, with 7 bases between the two ends.

The gene calls are TRBV6-1 and TRBJ2-3; perhaps TRBD2 as D (5 bases). Germline CDR1 MNHNS, CDR2 SASEGT. The CDR3 has 16 residues. The ends were cut back, 6 bases at V and 4 bases at J, with 20 bases in the middle. The CDR3 coding sequence is TGTGCCAGCAGCCATCAGTCCCGGAGGTCCCCAGATACGCAGTATTTT. Translating gives CASSHQSRRSPDTQYF.

J is TRBJ2-1 and V is TRBV29-1; D is ambiguous. The V end lost 6 bases, the J end lost 0 bases, and 12 bases lay between the germline ends. The CDR3 is 14 amino acids. Germline lookup yields CDR1 SQVTM and CDR2 ANQGSEA. The CDR3 region has the DNA TGCAGCGTGCCCACCGCGAGCTCCTACAATGAGCAGTTCTTC. This encodes CSVPTASSYNEQFF.

A word on this clonotype: Here the CDR3 omits its conserved ending phenylalanine or tryptophan, so a read error is the likely source. This chain links TRBV27 with TRBJ1-2; 8 nucleotides match TRBD1. Germline V gene sequence: CDR1 MNHEY, CDR2 SMNVEV (reference sequence). V was pared by 4 bases and J by 8 bases, with 12 bases of the junction left unmatched. The CDR3 consists of 15 residues. The CDR3 here is CASSSYAGQGGGYTL. In DNA, the CDR3 is TGTGCCAGCAGTTCTTACGCCGGACAGGGAGGAGGCTACACCCTC.

This clonotype was seen at least ten times. The chain carries TRBV11-2 and TRBJ2-1; 7 nucleotides agree with TRBD2. Germline CDR1 SGHAT, CDR2 FQNNGV. The V segment lost 3 bases and the J segment 0 bases; nucleotides outside the gene matches: 2. This CDR3 region has 15 residues. CDR3 bases: TGTGCCAGCAGCTTTAGCGGGTTCTCCTACAATGAGCAGTTCTTC. Amino acids: CASSFSGFSYNEQFF.

The genes are TRBV11-2 and TRBJ2-3; D possibly corresponds to TRBD1 (5 bases). The J call is in doubt because the DNA end fits TRBJ1-5 better. The germline V gene has CDR1 SGHAT and CDR2 FQNNGV. This CDR3 has 17 amino acids. The CDR3 nucleotides read TGTGCCAGCAGCTTAACTAGCGGAAAAAGGGGCACAGATACGCAGCATTTT. It yields the protein CASSLTSGKRGTDTQHF.

This clonotype was seen a handful of times. The genes are TRBV5-4 and TRBJ2-1; weak D call: TRBD1 (5 bases). There are 14 residues in the CDR3. Germline CDR1 reads SGHNT; CDR2 reads YYREEE (reference sequence). Trimming stripped 4 bases from V and 6 bases from J, with 14 bases between. Written as DNA, the CDR3 is TGTGCCAGCAGCGATCAAGGGGTAATCAATGAGCAGTTCTTC. Translating it yields CASSDQGVINEQFF.

This clonotype was observed a few times. The rearrangement joins TRBV20-1 to TRBJ2-1, with 13 bases lining up with TRBD2. CDR1 is DFQATT, CDR2 SNEGSKA, per germline (reference sequence). V dropped 3 bases and J dropped 10; count of bases not matched to a gene: 9. The CDR3 is 15 amino acids. The DNA for the CDR3 is TGCAGTGCTAGTGGAACTAGCGGGAGGGCCGGGGAGCAGTTCTTC. Translating it yields CSASGTSGRAGEQFF.

The V call is TRBV6-1, the J call TRBJ2-1, with TRBD1 matching 9 bases. This CDR3 region has 17 residues. J gave up 4 bases and V 6 bases, and 13 bases lay outside the gene matches. Germline loops: CDR1 MNHNS, CDR2 SASEGT. The CDR3: CASSEGQGLDYYNEQFF. DNA for the CDR3: TGTGCCAGCAGCGAGGGACAGGGCTTAGATTATTACAATGAGCAGTTCTTC.

The chain has TRBV5-1 and TRBJ2-3; 9 nucleotides align to TRBD2. CDR1 SGHRS and CDR2 YFSETQ come from the germline V gene. The CDR3 covers 15 residues. Losses at the gene ends were 2 bases for V and 10 bases for J; bases not matched to a gene: 11. This CDR3 is CASSLGAGGLSSQYF. Written as DNA, the CDR3 is TGCGCCAGCAGCTTAGGAGCGGGAGGTCTGTCCTCGCAGTATTTT.